The source of this T cell receptor (beta chain) is a study of T cell responses to AZD1222 COVID-19 vaccine. Study conclusions and caveats: Only after the peak T cell response were repertoires sampled.

The CDR3 consists of 16 residues. Deletions cut 5 bases from V and 4 bases from J, with 19 bases between. Germline loops: CDR1 SEHNR, CDR2 FQNEAQ (reference sequence). Data came from immunoSEQ multiplex PCR; TCRdb stores just in-frame clones and leaves some out. The sample yields tens of thousands of clones, about nine tenths seen once. Notes on this clone: The target antigen is unknown.

The receptor comes from an adult in good health. The chain couples TRBV7-9 to TRBJ2-3; either TRBD1 or TRBD2 may fit D (5 bases each). The sequencing used peripheral blood, collected on day 0 of MenACWY control vaccination. The chain's CDR3 is CASSPLTGLGADTQYF. The CDR3 coding sequence is TGTGCCAGCAGCCCACTTACGGGGCTGGGGGCAGATACGCAGTATTTT.